This TCR beta chain comes out of a study of T cells after yellow fever vaccination. This clonotype was picked up a small number of times. Antigen specificity is unknown. CDR1 is SGHKS and CDR2 is YYEKEE in the germline V gene (reference sequence). Germline trimming cut 6 bases from V and 3 bases from J; bases unmatched to any gene: 11. The CDR3 spans 16 residues. General study results and limits: In FACS-sorted repertoires, abundant clonotypes from the bulk population could appear as contaminants.

TCRdb called the 5' RACE reads again in MiXCR, with one record for every CDR3 protein. The sample gives a few hundred thousand distinct CDR3 sequences, roughly 10% of which show up once; roughly 18% is in the top ten. This chain uses TRBV5-5 with TRBJ2-2, with TRBD2 matching over 7 bases. Here the sequenced sample was PBMCs, taken on the day of the first yellow fever vaccination. This clonotype originated in a man aged 18 to 29 who received the YFV17D yellow fever vaccine. The chain's CDR3 is CASTLSLAAYTGELFF. In DNA, the CDR3 is TGTGCCAGCACCCTATCCCTAGCGGCCTACACCGGGGAGCTGTTTTTT.